These 17 T cell receptor beta chains originate from one sample sequenced in a study of tumor-infiltrating lymphocytes in primary liver carcinoma. Using a constant-region primer together with ProtoScript II reverse transcriptase, TCR beta cDNA was made from roughly 520 ng of total RNA. Slightly modified ARM-PCR, run as three nested multiplex PCR rounds, produced the TCR beta libraries. Amplification in the first two PCR rounds was performed using TRBV1-TRBV30 forward primers and a C-beta reverse primer for roughly 10 cycles each. MiXCR, run by TCRdb on the multiplex PCR reads, gives a single entry per CDR3 protein. Of about 210,000 distinct CDR3 sequences detected, just under 85% appear once; the ten largest clones hold 18%. Both RNA and DNA were isolated together from around 20-30 mg of bulk tissue that had not been sorted. The sample consisted of tumor tissue from primary liver carcinoma. These receptors all come from a man between 40 and 49 years old with primary liver carcinoma and hepatitis B virus infection.

About this clonotype: At one end the junction does not follow the germline gene, possibly because of a read error. This chain connects TRBV14 to TRBJ2-6; tentative D call: TRBD1 (6 bases). Germline lookup yields CDR1 SGHDN and CDR2 FVKESK. The CDR3 sequence is 19 residues long. For the CDR3, the DNA is TGTGCCAGCAGCCCACGATGGACAGTGCTACTCTCTGGGGTCAACGTCCTGACTTTC. Translated, it gives CASSPRWTVLLSGVNVLTF.

Concerning this clonotype itself: The conserved closing phenylalanine or tryptophan is absent in this CDR3, likely reflecting a read error. The V gene is TRBV11-3, the J gene TRBJ2-3, with D perhaps matching TRBD1 or TRBD2 (5 bases each). CDR1 and CDR2 (germline): SGHNT, YENEEA. There are 17 residues in the CDR3. Trimming left V 5 bases short and J 0 bases short, with 18 bases between. CDR3 sequence: CASSPGTLRSSTDTQYL. Here the CDR3 DNA reads TGTGCCAGCAGCCCCGGGACCTTGAGAAGCAGCACAGATACGCAGTATCTT.

About this clonotype itself: Given the absence of the conserved phenylalanine or tryptophan at the CDR3 end, a read error is likely. V usage is TRBV29-1 and J usage is TRBJ1-1; D gene unclear. Germline V gives CDR1 SQVTM, CDR2 ANQGSEA. The CDR3 length is 13 residues. Here the CDR3 reads CSVGKTQNTEAFS. The CDR3 nucleotides read TGCAGCGTTGGGAAGACCCAGAACACTGAGGCTTTCTCT.

The chain joins TRBV29-1 to TRBJ1-1; 8 nucleotides match TRBD1. The V gene end was trimmed by 4 bases and the J gene end by 8 bases; junction bases not matched to a gene: 15. The germline V gene has CDR1 SQVTM and CDR2 ANQGSEA. The CDR3 has 15 amino acids. Here the CDR3 DNA reads TGCAGCGTTGCAGGGGGCTGTGGGATGAATACCGAAGCTTTCTTT. Translation gives CSVAGGCGMNTEAFF.

V and J are TRBV6-5 and TRBJ1-1; D call uncertain. Germline lookup yields CDR1 MNHEY and CDR2 SVGAGI. The CDR3 totals 13 residues. Trimming left V 10 bases short and J 5 bases short, with 17 bases between. The CDR3 region is CANRSEEETEAFF. For the CDR3, the DNA is TGTGCCAATAGATCGGAGGAGGAGACTGAAGCTTTCTTT.

Details on this clonotype: The junction does not match germline at one end; this may be a read error. The V and J genes are TRBV6-1 and TRBJ1-1, with a tentative D call TRBD1 (6 bases). The germline V gene encodes CDR1 MNHNS and CDR2 SASEGT. The CDR3 has 12 amino acids. For the CDR3, the DNA is TGTGCCAGCATTGGGTGGGACACTGAAGCATTCTTT. This gives the protein CASIGWDTEAFF.

On this clonotype: One end of the junction varies from germline; a read error may be responsible. This rearrangement joins TRBV4-1 to TRBJ2-5; no clear D. Germline V gives CDR1 MGHRA, CDR2 YSYEKL. The CDR3 contains 16 residues. The CDR3 spells CASSQNWRAHQEIQYF. The CDR3 coding sequence is TGCGCCAGCAGCCAAAATTGGCGAGCTCACCAAGAGATCCAGTATTTC.

This sequence joins TRBV14 and TRBJ2-7; 12 bases line up with TRBD2. Germline V CDR1 and CDR2: SGHDN, FVKESK. The CDR3 is made up of 17 amino acids. With V trimmed by 4 bases and J by 4 bases, 11 bases remained unmatched. The CDR3 nucleotides are TGTGCCAGCAGCCGAGACTTACTAGCGGGGGGCTCTTACGAGCAGTACTTC. The encoded protein is CASSRDLLAGGSYEQYF. Complete variable domain (other parts from reference TRBV14 and TRBJ2-7): EAGVTQFPSHSVIEKGQTVTLRCDPISGHDNLYWYRRVMGKEIKFLLHFVKESKQDESGMPNNRFLAERTGGTYSTLKVQPAELEDSGVYFCASSRDLLAGGSYEQYFGPGTRLTVT.

This clonotype is a singleton in its sample. One junction end disagrees with the germline gene, perhaps due to a read error. The rearrangement uses TRBV6-1 and TRBJ1-5; D remains unclear. The CDR3 covers 13 residues. CDR1 MNHNS and CDR2 SASEGT come from the germline V gene. CDR3 sequence (DNA): TGTACCAGCAGTGAGGCCCATAATCAGCCCCAGCATTTT. This translates into CTSSEAHNQPQHF.

Regarding this clonotype: Its ends do not fully match the called genes, so a read error is possible. This chain links TRBV4-1 with TRBJ1-3; D is unresolved. CDR3 size: 17 residues. Per germline, CDR1 MGHRA and CDR2 YSYEKL. Here the CDR3 reads CASSHQRTAGAGHTIYF. Written as DNA, the CDR3 is TGCGCCAGCAGCCATCAAAGAACGGCGGGAGCTGGACACACCATATATTTT.

In the case of this clonotype: The junction and the germline gene differ at one end; a read error may be behind it. V gene TRBV11-1 combines with J gene TRBJ2-2; a possible D gene is TRBD2 (5 bases). The germline gives CDR1 SGHAT, CDR2 FQDESV (reference sequence). The length of the CDR3 is 13 residues. CDR3 sequence reads: CASSFRDTGELSF. The CDR3 region has the DNA TGTGCCAGCAGCTTTCGGGATACCGGGGAGCTGTCTTTT.

To note about this clonotype: At one of its ends the junction is not consistent with the germline gene, which may arise from a read error. This CDR3 reads CASSQRQGREQFF. The CDR3 DNA sequence: TGTGCCAGCAGTCAACGACAGGGGCGTGAGCAATTCTTC. The chain links TRBV6-5 to TRBJ2-1; 8 bases agree with TRBD1. Looked up from germline, CDR1 is MNHEY and CDR2 is SVGAGI. This CDR3 contains 13 residues.

On this clonotype: A junction boundary mismatches the germline segment, possibly from a read error. The chain is built from TRBV12-3 or TRBV12-4 and TRBJ2-6; TRBD2 matches at 7 bases. This CDR3 contains 15 residues. The CDR3 sequence: CVSGDRSSGTNVLTF. The DNA for the CDR3 is TGTGTCAGCGGGGATAGGAGCTCTGGGACCAACGTCCTGACTTTC.

The genes are TRBV6-1 and TRBJ2-7; 8 nucleotides line up with TRBD1. This CDR3 has 13 amino acids. Germline CDR1 and CDR2: MNHNS and SASEGT. For the CDR3, the DNA is TGTGCCATCAGTGGGCAGGGGGCGGACGAGCAGTACGTC. Amino acid sequence: CAISGQGADEQYV.

This chain links TRBV28 with TRBJ2-1; D might be TRBD1 or TRBD2, each matching 5 bases. The CDR3 covers 17 residues. V lost 5 bases, J lost 6 bases, and 23 bases lay in between. Germline CDR1 is MDHEN and CDR2 is SYDVKM. CDR3 region: CASSQWGERRIGNEQFF. CDR3 sequence (DNA): TGTGCCAGCAGTCAATGGGGCGAGAGGAGGATAGGCAATGAGCAGTTCTTC. Full variable domain (missing parts from reference TRBV28 and TRBJ2-1): DVKVTQSSRYLVKRTGEKVFLECVQDMDHENMFWYRQDPGLGLRLIYFSYDVKMKEKGDIPEGYSVSREKKERFSLILESASTNQTSMYLCASSQWGERRIGNEQFFGPGTRLTVL.

Notes on this clonotype: At one end, the junction sequence differs from germline, possibly due to a read error. This sequence joins TRBV6-1 and TRBJ1-5; D gene uncertain. CDR1 and CDR2 from the germline V gene are MNHNS and SASEGT. This CDR3 comprises 13 residues. The DNA for the CDR3 is TGTGCCGGCAGTGAGGCCCATCATCAGCCCCAGCAATTT. This codes for CAGSEAHHQPQQF.

This clonotype was counted at least ten times. The J gene is TRBJ1-1, the V gene TRBV28, with D possibly TRBD1 on 5 matching bases. The CDR3 contains 15 residues. V dropped 2 bases and J dropped 1 base, with 11 bases sitting between them. Germline V lookup: CDR1 MDHEN, CDR2 SYDVKM. The CDR3 bases are TGTGCCAGCAGTTTAGCAACAACAGGGAACACTGAAGCTTTCTTT. Its protein product is CASSLATTGNTEAFF.